Included here is one TCR beta chain sequence, with context. This sample stems from a study of T cell changes during pregnancy in multiple sclerosis. Profiled with immunoSEQ multiplex PCR; TCRdb holds only in-frame clones, not every one. The sample contains 95,000 to 100,000 clones, about 92% of which appear only once. Germline assignment: CDR1 SQVTM and CDR2 ANQGSEA. The CDR3 is 15 amino acids. Trimming removed 7 bases from V and 7 bases from J; junction bases left unmatched: 8. The sample in question was peripheral blood, obtained after pregnancy. The chain combines TRBV29-1 with TRBJ2-2, with 14 bases that match TRBD2. The TCR was taken from a female donor in good health, enrolled as a control in a pregnancy study. The CDR3 DNA sequence: TGCAGCGGACGCAGACTAGCGGGGGGGGTCGGGGAGCTGTTTTTT. It is translated as CSGRRLAGGVGELFF.